The 18 T cell receptor beta chains below were found in one sample sequenced in a study of shared clonotypes between healthy human individuals. Measured with immunoSEQ multiplex PCR; TCRdb has only the in-frame clones, and not every one. The data contain 2 million to 3 million clones, 80% to 95% of them singletons. Sequenced input: naive CD4+ T cells from PBMCs. Subset specified: CD45RA+ positively selected. These receptors were obtained from a man younger than 35 in good health. Some clones in this sample may be carry-over from other donors' samples.

This clone was observed a few times. Within the sample, other DNA sequences also encode this same CDR3. J is TRBJ1-5 and V is TRBV18; D gene uncertain. CDR1 is KGHSH and CDR2 is LQKENI in the germline V gene. The CDR3 totals 13 residues. Trimming took off 3 bases at V and 5 bases at J, with 8 bases between the two ends. CDR3 sequence: CASSPSLDQPQHF. Here the CDR3 DNA reads TGTGCCAGCTCACCGAGCTTAGATCAGCCCCAGCATTTT.

This chain connects TRBV2 to TRBJ2-7, with 12 bases matching TRBD2. Per germline, CDR1 SNHLY and CDR2 FYNNEI. The CDR3 has 14 residues. Trimming cost V 5 bases and J 4 bases; bases outside gene matches: 3. CDR3 nucleotide sequence: TGTGCCAGCAGTCCGACTAGCGGGAGTTACGAGCAGTACTTC. Translation gives CASSPTSGSYEQYF.

As for this clone: Other DNA sequences in this sample translate to the same CDR3. V is TRBV4-1 and J is TRBJ1-2, with 7 positions matching TRBD1. Trimming at V came to 4 bases and at J to 2 bases, leaving 1 base not matched to a gene. Germline V gene data show CDR1 as MGHRA and CDR2 as YSYEKL. The CDR3 covers 13 residues. The CDR3 DNA reads TGCGCCAGCAGCCCGACAGGGAACTATGGCTACACCTTC. It encodes CASSPTGNYGYTF.

The chain employs TRBV6-5 and TRBJ2-2, with TRBD2 as a possible D gene (5 bases). Per germline, CDR1 MNHEY and CDR2 SVGAGI. The length of the CDR3 is 14 residues. Between the trimmed V and J ends, which lost 6 bases and 6 bases, there was a span of 14 bases. As DNA, the CDR3 is TGTGCCAGCAGGAAGAGAGGGCTAGCCGGGGAGCTGTTTTTT. Translation: CASRKRGLAGELFF.

V is TRBV10-3 and J is TRBJ1-2, with D perhaps matching TRBD1 (6 bases). The CDR3 is 19 residues long. V was pared by 4 bases and J by 3 bases, with 27 bases between. CDR1 and CDR2 from the germline V gene are ENHRY and SYGVKD. In nucleotides, the CDR3 is TGTGCCATCAGTGGACGGACAGCCCAAGCCTCTATTTGGGACTATGGCTACACCTTC. Its translation: CAISGRTAQASIWDYGYTF.

The chain recombines TRBV5-1 with TRBJ2-2, with 7 nucleotides matching TRBD1. Germline CDR1 and CDR2: SGHRS and YFSETQ. The CDR3 length is 15 residues. J was trimmed by 4 bases and V by 4 bases; bases with no gene match: 7. CDR3 sequence reads: CASSDRAGSTGELFF. The CDR3 nucleotides read TGCGCCAGCAGCGACAGGGCTGGATCCACCGGGGAGCTGTTTTTT.

The chain joins TRBV5-4 to TRBJ2-2, with 13 bases matching TRBD2. The CDR3 spans 17 residues. CDR1 is SGHNT and CDR2 is YYREEE in the germline V gene (reference sequence). V dropped 3 bases and J dropped 1; count of bases not matched to a gene: 3. The CDR3 DNA is TGTGCCAGCAGCTCGGGGACTAGCGGGGTGAACACCGGGGAGCTGTTTTTT. It specifies CASSSGTSGVNTGELFF. The full variable domain, with the rest looked up from reference TRBV5-4 and TRBJ2-2, is ETGVTQSPTHLIKTRGQQVTLRCSSQSGHNTVSWYQQALGQGPQFIFQYYREEENGRGNFPPRFSGLQFPNYSSELNVNALELDDSALYLCASSSGTSGVNTGELFFGEGSRLTVL.

Only one count was recorded for this clone. The V and J genes are TRBV5-1 and TRBJ1-2; D might be TRBD1 (5 bases). The V and J ends lost 4 bases and 11 bases respectively, with 21 bases between them. Germline V gene data show CDR1 as SGHRS and CDR2 as YFSETQ. CDR3 length equals 14 residues. The DNA of the CDR3 is TGCGCCAGCAGCCTGGGGGACCAAGCCTTTCGATACACCTTC. Translated: CASSLGDQAFRYTF.

This chain links TRBV5-4 with TRBJ2-3; D is perhaps TRBD2 (5 bases). V was pared by 1 base and J by 2 bases, with 8 bases between. Germline values: CDR1 SGHNT, CDR2 YYREEE (reference sequence). This CDR3 is built from 14 residues. As DNA, the CDR3 is TGTGCCAGCAGCTTGTTGAGGGACACAGATACGCAGTATTTT. Encoded protein: CASSLLRDTDTQYF. Full variable domain (rest looked up from reference TRBV5-4 and TRBJ2-3): ETGVTQSPTHLIKTRGQQVTLRCSSQSGHNTVSWYQQALGQGPQFIFQYYREEENGRGNFPPRFSGLQFPNYSSELNVNALELDDSALYLCASSLLRDTDTQYFGPGTRLTVL.

The chain has TRBV4-2 and TRBJ2-1; weak D call: TRBD2 (6 bases). Germline V lookup: CDR1 LGHNA, CDR2 YNFKEQ. Trimming removed 4 bases from V and 4 bases from J, with 17 bases in between. This CDR3 has 16 amino acids. This CDR3 is CASSLLASDFYNEQFF. The CDR3 DNA is TGTGCCAGCAGCCTCCTAGCGTCAGATTTTTACAATGAGCAGTTCTTC.

About this clone: The same CDR3 can be traced to other DNA sequences in this sample. This chain links TRBV6-1 with TRBJ1-4; perhaps TRBD1 as D (5 bases). The CDR3 runs 15 residues. The ends were cut back, 7 bases at V and 0 bases at J, with 12 bases in the middle. The germline gives CDR1 MNHNS, CDR2 SASEGT. CDR3 residues: CASKGRRATNEKLFF. The CDR3, as DNA: TGTGCCAGCAAGGGGCGGCGTGCAACTAATGAAAAACTGTTTTTT.

The chain joins TRBV7-2 to TRBJ1-2, with TRBD1 matching over 8 bases. The CDR3 loop spans 15 amino acids. The V gene's germline CDR1 is SGHTA and CDR2 FQGNSA. The trim removed 5 bases at V and 3 bases at J, leaving 8 bases unmatched. The CDR3 DNA reads TGTGCCAGCAGCCTAACAGGGGGGTTTGACTATGGCTACACCTTC. Protein sequence: CASSLTGGFDYGYTF.

The rearrangement links TRBV2 to TRBJ1-2; D remains ambiguous. The CDR3 runs to 12 residues. The V and J ends lost 5 bases and 3 bases respectively, with 7 bases between them. Germline V gives CDR1 SNHLY, CDR2 FYNNEI. The CDR3 DNA reads TGTGCCAGCAGTAGCATGGACTATGGCTACACCTTC. Its protein is CASSSMDYGYTF. Full variable domain (remainder filled in from reference TRBV2 and TRBJ1-2): EPEVTQTPSHQVTQMGQEVILRCVPISNHLYFYWYRQILGQKVEFLVSFYNNEISEKSEIFDDQFSVERPDGSNFTLKIRSTKLEDSAMYFCASSSMDYGYTFGSGTRLTVV.

This chain's CDR3 is CASSLFLASATYNEQFF. The CDR3 DNA follows: TGTGCCAGCAGCTTATTTCTAGCTAGCGCTACCTACAATGAGCAGTTCTTC. V and J are TRBV11-2 and TRBJ2-1; D possibly corresponds to TRBD2 (6 bases). V gave up 2 bases and J gave up 2 bases, with 16 bases separating them. Germline-derived CDR1 and CDR2 are SGHAT and FQNNGV. The length of the CDR3 is 17 residues.

CDR3 sequence: CASSQVGGFGYGYTF. CDR3 bases: TGCGCCAGCAGCCAAGTAGGGGGCTTTGGCTATGGCTACACCTTC. J is TRBJ1-2 and V is TRBV4-3; 7 bases agree with TRBD1. V lost 1 base to trimming and J lost 4 bases; unmatched junction nucleotides: 6. The CDR3 totals 15 residues. CDR1 is LGHNA and CDR2 is YSLEER in the germline V gene.

The sample holds one count of this clone. This chain connects TRBV2 to TRBJ1-2; TRBD1 might be the D (5 bases). Germline values: CDR1 SNHLY, CDR2 FYNNEI. This CDR3 region has 14 residues. V lost 2 bases, J lost 2 bases, and 9 bases lay in between. The CDR3 region has the DNA TGTGCCAGCAGTGAATCAGGGATCAACTATGGCTACACCTTC. Amino acid sequence: CASSESGINYGYTF.

This chain uses TRBV19 with TRBJ1-5; 8 bases match TRBD1. V lost 5 bases, J lost 4 bases, and 7 bases stayed unmatched. The CDR3 extends over 15 amino acids. Per the germline V gene, CDR1 is LNHDA and CDR2 is SQIVND (reference sequence). CDR3: CASSPQGAGNQPQHF. Here the CDR3 DNA reads TGTGCCAGTAGTCCCCAGGGGGCGGGGAATCAGCCCCAGCATTTT.

V usage is TRBV19 and J usage is TRBJ2-1; 14 positions match TRBD2. This CDR3 contains 18 residues. Germline V gives CDR1 LNHDA, CDR2 SQIVND (reference sequence). The junction had 18 bases not matched to a gene; V was cut back by 10 bases and J by 7 bases. Here the CDR3 DNA reads TGTGCCACCGCGTGGCAAGGGACTAGCGGGAGCGGTAGGAATGAGCAGTTCTTC. It yields the protein CATAWQGTSGSGRNEQFF.